One and the same sample provided the 9 T cell receptor beta chains below, sequenced in a study of CD8 T cells in Susac syndrome. With random hexamers, reverse transcription was performed on about 0.45 to 1 ug of RNA. TCRdb recomputed calls from the immunoSEQ multiplex PCR reads with MiXCR, one row per CDR3 protein. The sample lists around 200,000 distinct CDR3 sequences; approximately 95% were seen once. Material: CD4+ T cells from PBMCs. The source is a human donor with multiple sclerosis.

V usage is TRBV24-1 and J usage is TRBJ2-1; TRBD2 matches 9 bases. V lost 2 bases, J lost 3 bases, and 4 bases stayed unmatched. CDR3 size: 16 residues. Germline V gives CDR1 KGHDR, CDR2 SFDVKD. The CDR3 protein is CATSDSSGGFYNEQFF. CDR3 nucleotides: TGTGCCACCAGTGATTCAAGCGGGGGGTTCTACAATGAGCAGTTCTTC.

This chain joins TRBV7-8 and TRBJ2-7, with TRBD1 matching over 11 bases. After removal of 6 bases from V and 3 bases from J, the junction contained 1 base not matched to a gene. The CDR3 has 13 residues. Germline V lookup: CDR1 SGHVS, CDR2 FQNEAQ. The CDR3 reads CASRDRGLYEQYF. DNA of the CDR3: TGTGCCAGCAGGGACAGGGGGCTCTACGAGCAGTACTTC.

This clonotype showed up just once. The chain carries TRBV29-1 and TRBJ1-2; TRBD1 is a possible D gene (5 bases). Germline V gene data show CDR1 as SQVTM and CDR2 as ANQGSEA. The germline V and J ends were trimmed by 6 bases and 6 bases, with 17 bases remaining between them. The CDR3 sequence is 13 residues long. The CDR3 nucleotides are TGCAGCGTCGTTACCGGGGGGGAGCATGGCTACACCTTC. It is translated as CSVVTGGEHGYTF.

This sequence joins TRBV20-1 and TRBJ1-2; unclear D gene. The ends were cut back, 3 bases at V and 10 bases at J, with 12 bases in the middle. Germline-derived CDR1 and CDR2 are DFQATT and SNEGSKA (reference sequence). The CDR3 sequence is 11 residues long. The DNA for the CDR3 is TGCAGTGCTAGGAATCCCCGCTACTACACCTTC. This codes for CSARNPRYYTF.

The genes are TRBV18 and TRBJ2-7; D is unclear. V dropped 3 bases and J dropped 5 bases, with 11 bases sitting between them. The CDR3 covers 13 residues. The germline V gene has CDR1 KGHSH and CDR2 LQKENI. The CDR3 bases are TGTGCCAGCTCACCCTCTGGGTCGGACGAGCAGTACTTC. It encodes CASSPSGSDEQYF.

The chain recombines TRBV20-1 with TRBJ2-3, with 8 bases matching TRBD2. Unmatched junction bases numbered 4, after V lost 5 bases and J lost 3 bases. The CDR3 is made up of 13 amino acids. Germline lookup yields CDR1 DFQATT and CDR2 SNEGSKA (reference sequence). CDR3 loop: CSAPGLGTDTQYF. DNA of the CDR3: TGCAGTGCTCCGGGACTAGGGACAGATACGCAGTATTTT.

This clonotype showed up just once. The chain is built from TRBV30 and TRBJ2-7, with D possibly matching TRBD1 (6 bases). V lost 3 bases and J 7 bases, leaving 16 bases between the germline ends. CDR3 length: 13 residues. Per germline, CDR1 GTSNPN and CDR2 SVGIG (reference sequence). The CDR3 here is CAWRRGTLEEQYF. CDR3 bases: TGTGCCTGGAGAAGAGGGACACTGGAGGAGCAGTACTTC.

This chain uses TRBV2 with TRBJ1-2; possibly TRBD1 for D (5 bases). Germline CDR1 and CDR2: SNHLY and FYNNEI. V was shortened by 4 bases and J by 3 bases, with 9 bases between the two germline ends. CDR3 size: 13 residues. The CDR3 DNA sequence: TGTGCCAGCAGTGCCCAGGGAGACTATGGCTACACCTTC. It translates to CASSAQGDYGYTF.

This chain connects TRBV7-9 to TRBJ1-5; perhaps TRBD1 as D (5 bases). Trimming took off 5 bases at V and 4 bases at J, with 18 bases between the two ends. CDR1 is SEHNR and CDR2 is FQNEAQ in the germline V gene (reference sequence). The CDR3 is made up of 16 amino acids. CDR3 nucleotide sequence: TGTGCCAGCAGCATCAACCGGGACGGTGGAAATCAGCCCCAGCATTTT. This gives the protein CASSINRDGGNQPQHF.